This passage covers 16 T cell receptor beta chains from one sample sequenced in a study of blood T cell repertoires in COVID-19. Method: immunoSEQ multiplex PCR; TCRdb's copy keeps in-frame clones and lacks some. The profile shows about 260,000 clones, approximately 86% of them singletons. Input material: peripheral blood. The receptors come from a human donor in a cohort sampled during active COVID-19.

Only one count was recorded for this clone. The genes are TRBV27 and TRBJ2-2; D might be TRBD2 (5 bases). The CDR3 loop spans 17 amino acids. The V gene lost 5 bases and the J gene lost 3 bases, with 19 bases spanning the gap. Per the germline V gene, CDR1 is MNHEY and CDR2 is SMNVEV (reference sequence). In nucleotides, the CDR3 is TGTGCCAGCAGTCTTTACTCCACGGGATCTTACACCGGGGAGCTGTTTTTT. Protein product: CASSLYSTGSYTGELFF.

V usage is TRBV4-2 and J usage is TRBJ1-3, with TRBD1 as a possible D gene (5 bases). Per the germline V gene, CDR1 is LGHNA and CDR2 is YNFKEQ. CDR3 length: 18 amino acids. Trimming shortened V by 0 bases and J by 3 bases, and 18 bases separated the two germline ends. CDR3 bases: TGTGCCAGCAGCCAAGAGTGGGGTGGAGGGGAGGTTGGAAACACCATATATTTT. Its protein product is CASSQEWGGGEVGNTIYF.

J is TRBJ2-7 and V is TRBV5-1; TRBD2 agrees at 8 bases. The V and J ends lost 1 base and 4 bases, in that order; junction bases with no gene match: 4. From germline, CDR1 is SGHRS and CDR2 YFSETQ. The CDR3 is 14 amino acids. The CDR3 DNA sequence: TGCGCCAGCAGCTTGACTAGCGGAGATTACGAGCAGTACTTC. Amino acid sequence: CASSLTSGDYEQYF.

The rearrangement uses TRBV6-2 or TRBV6-3 and TRBJ2-3, with D hard to call. The V and J ends lost 0 bases and 5 bases respectively, with 6 bases between them. This CDR3 has 13 residues. The germline gives CDR1 MNHEY, CDR2 SVGEGT. This chain's CDR3 is CASSYSSVDTQYF. CDR3 nucleotide sequence: TGTGCCAGCAGTTACTCCTCGGTAGATACGCAGTATTTT.

V is TRBV9 and J is TRBJ1-1; 8 nucleotides align to TRBD1. Trimming took 0 bases from V and 5 from J; bases not matched to a gene: 12. Per the germline V gene, CDR1 is SGDLS and CDR2 is YYNGEE. CDR3 size: 17 residues. The CDR3 sequence is CASSVGVTGARTTEAFF. Here the CDR3 DNA reads TGTGCCAGCAGCGTAGGAGTGACAGGGGCTAGAACAACTGAAGCTTTCTTT.

The rearrangement uses TRBV18 and TRBJ2-7; TRBD2 might be the D (6 bases). This CDR3 has 14 amino acids. CDR1 KGHSH and CDR2 LQKENI come from the germline V gene. The V gene lost 6 bases and the J gene lost 7 bases, with 19 bases spanning the gap. CDR3 coding DNA: TGTGCCAGCTCCCCCGGGACTTCCTCAGGGGAGCAGTACTTC. This gives the protein CASSPGTSSGEQYF. Filled out from reference TRBV18 and TRBJ2-7, the complete variable domain reads NAGVMQNPRHLVRRRGQEARLRCSPMKGHSHVYWYRQLPEEGLKFMVYLQKENIIDESGMPKERFSAEFPKEGPSILRIQQVVRGDSAAYFCASSPGTSSGEQYFGPGTRLTVT.

This clone was seen only once. The gene calls are TRBV11-2 and TRBJ2-2; D is perhaps TRBD1 (6 bases). Germline lookup yields CDR1 SGHAT and CDR2 FQNNGV. The CDR3 is made up of 15 amino acids. The V and J ends lost 7 bases and 4 bases respectively, with 16 bases between them. The CDR3 sequence: CASTPATGITGELFF. The CDR3 nucleotides are TGTGCCAGCACCCCCGCCACAGGGATCACCGGGGAGCTGTTTTTT.

The V gene is TRBV6-5, the J gene TRBJ2-7; D remains ambiguous. The CDR3 covers 15 residues. Per germline, CDR1 MNHEY and CDR2 SVGAGI. V lost 8 bases and J lost 0, with 17 bases in between. CDR3 coding DNA: TGTGCCAGCTCACCACTCATAGTACCCTCCTACGAGCAGTACTTC. It codes for CASSPLIVPSYEQYF.

V is TRBV5-4 and J is TRBJ2-3; 7 bases fit TRBD2. The V and J ends lost 4 bases and 1 base, in that order; junction bases with no gene match: 3. Per germline, CDR1 SGHNT and CDR2 YYREEE (reference sequence). This CDR3 has 14 residues. The CDR3 coding sequence is TGTGCCAGCAGCCTTCTAGCGGGCACAGATACGCAGTATTTT. As protein: CASSLLAGTDTQYF.

The chain employs TRBV7-8 and TRBJ2-7; the D is unclear. Germline V gene data show CDR1 as SGHVS and CDR2 as FQNEAQ. The ends were cut back, 5 bases at V and 4 bases at J, with 15 bases in the middle. The CDR3 contains 14 residues. The CDR3 reads CASSPRRRVYEQYF. The DNA for the CDR3 is TGTGCCAGCAGCCCGCGGAGACGGGTGTACGAGCAGTACTTC.

This clone is a singleton in its sample. The chain couples TRBV30 to TRBJ1-3, with TRBD1 as a possible D gene (6 bases). The germline CDR1 and CDR2 sequences are GTSNPN and SVGIG (reference sequence). V was clipped by 1 base and J by 0 bases, with 13 bases between them. This CDR3 contains 16 residues. CDR3 residues: CAWSAGGSYSGNTIYF. In nucleotides, the CDR3 is TGTGCCTGGAGTGCGGGGGGCAGCTACTCTGGAAACACCATATATTTT.

The rearrangement joins TRBV7-9 to TRBJ2-7; 7 nucleotides line up with TRBD1. The CDR3 runs to 14 residues. Germline-derived CDR1 and CDR2 are SEHNR and FQNEAQ (reference sequence). J was trimmed by 3 bases and V by 5 bases; bases with no gene match: 7. In DNA, the CDR3 is TGTGCCAGCAGCGCCCCTGACAGGGTCTACGAGCAGTACTTC. It codes for CASSAPDRVYEQYF.

The V and J genes are TRBV28 and TRBJ2-7; D remains ambiguous. This CDR3 is 12 amino acids long. Trimming removed 10 bases at V and 0 bases at J, with 10 bases between. Germline lookup yields CDR1 MDHEN and CDR2 SYDVKM. In DNA form, the CDR3 reads TGTGCCACCTCTCATAGCTCCTACGAGCAGTACTTC. This encodes CATSHSSYEQYF.

The chain carries TRBV30 and TRBJ1-3, with D maybe TRBD1 (5 bases). This CDR3 is built from 12 residues. V lost 5 bases and J 2 bases, leaving 7 bases between the germline ends. The germline V gene has CDR1 GTSNPN and CDR2 SVGIG (reference sequence). The CDR3 bases are TGTGCCTGGGCGGGGGCTGGAAACACCATATATTTT. This gives the protein CAWAGAGNTIYF.

The chain combines TRBV19 with TRBJ1-5; D is uncertain. Germline CDR1 reads LNHDA; CDR2 reads SQIVND (reference sequence). V lost 3 bases, J lost 2 bases, and 8 bases lay in between. The CDR3 contains 14 residues. The CDR3 DNA reads as TGTGCCAGTAGTATGTTTCAGGGCAATCAGCCCCAGCATTTT. Amino acid sequence: CASSMFQGNQPQHF.

The chain couples TRBV3-1 (or the pseudogene TRBV3-2) to TRBJ2-7, with 12 bases identical to TRBD2. The CDR3 extends over 17 amino acids. Unmatched junction bases numbered 8, after V lost 3 bases and J lost 2 bases. Germline V gene sequence: CDR1 LGHDT, CDR2 YNNKEL (reference sequence). CDR3 DNA sequence: TGTGCCAGCAGCCACCGGAAGACTAGCGGGAGCACCTACGAGCAGTACTTC. Translating gives CASSHRKTSGSTYEQYF.